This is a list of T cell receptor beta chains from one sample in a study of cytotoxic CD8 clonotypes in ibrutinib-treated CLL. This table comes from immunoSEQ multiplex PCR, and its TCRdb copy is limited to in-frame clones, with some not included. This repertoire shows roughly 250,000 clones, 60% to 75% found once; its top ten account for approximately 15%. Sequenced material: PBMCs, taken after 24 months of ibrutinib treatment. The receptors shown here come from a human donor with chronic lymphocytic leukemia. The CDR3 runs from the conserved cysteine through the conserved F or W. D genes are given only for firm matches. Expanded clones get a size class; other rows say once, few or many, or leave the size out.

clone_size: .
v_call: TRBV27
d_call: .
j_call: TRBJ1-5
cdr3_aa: CASSYQGFNQPQHF
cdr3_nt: TGTGCCAGCAGTTATCAGGGGTTCAATCAGCCCCAGCATTTT

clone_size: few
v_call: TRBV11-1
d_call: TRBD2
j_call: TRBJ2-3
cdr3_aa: CASSRGLAGVSGTDTQYF
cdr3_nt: TGTGCCAGCAGTAGAGGACTAGCGGGAGTTTCCGGCACAGATACGCAGTATTTT

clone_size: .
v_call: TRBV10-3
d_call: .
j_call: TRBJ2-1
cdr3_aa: CAISEGFEQFF
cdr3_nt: TGTGCCATCAGTGAGGGGTTTGAGCAGTTCTTC

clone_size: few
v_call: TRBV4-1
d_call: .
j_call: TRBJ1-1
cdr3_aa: CASSQEVYGSNTEAFF
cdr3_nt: TGCGCCAGCAGCCAAGAGGTCTACGGGTCGAACACTGAAGCTTTCTTT

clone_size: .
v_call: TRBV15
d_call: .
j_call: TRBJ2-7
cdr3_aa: CATSREGRNTYEQYF
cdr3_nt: TGTGCCACCAGCAGAGAGGGCAGGAACACCTACGAGCAGTACTTC

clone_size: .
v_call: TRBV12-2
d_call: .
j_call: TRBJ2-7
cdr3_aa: CASRSLGGQSYEQYF
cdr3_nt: TGTGCAAGTCGCTCCCTGGGAGGGCAGAGCTACGAGCAGTACTTC

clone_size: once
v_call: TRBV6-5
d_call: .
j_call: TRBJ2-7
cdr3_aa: CASSFGGVNEQYF
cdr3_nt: TGTGCCAGCAGTTTTGGGGGCGTGAACGAGCAGTACTTC

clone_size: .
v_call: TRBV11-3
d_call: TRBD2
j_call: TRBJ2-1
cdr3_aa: CASSPGLAGVNEQFF
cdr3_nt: TGTGCCAGCAGCCCGGGACTAGCGGGAGTGAATGAGCAGTTCTTC

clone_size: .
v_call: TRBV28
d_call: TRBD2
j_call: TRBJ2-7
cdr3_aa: CASSLLAGGVTYEQYF
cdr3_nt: TGTGCCAGCAGTTTACTAGCGGGAGGAGTGACGTACGAGCAGTACTTC

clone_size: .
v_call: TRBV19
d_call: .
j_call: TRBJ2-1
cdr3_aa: CASSIWGDNEQFF
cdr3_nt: TGTGCCAGTAGTATTTGGGGGGACAATGAGCAGTTCTTC

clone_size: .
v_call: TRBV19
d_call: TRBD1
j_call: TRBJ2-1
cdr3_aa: CASSIDRPWDRGGEQFF
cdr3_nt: TGTGCCAGTAGTATAGATAGGCCCTGGGACAGGGGAGGTGAGCAGTTCTTC

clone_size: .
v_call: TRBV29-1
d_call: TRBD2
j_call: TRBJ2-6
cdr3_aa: CSATSGTPSGANVLTF
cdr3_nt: TGCAGCGCCACTAGCGGGACTCCCTCTGGGGCCAACGTCCTGACTTTC

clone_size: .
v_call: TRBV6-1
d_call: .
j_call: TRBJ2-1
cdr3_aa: CASTTTGRRDEQFF
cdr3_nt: TGTGCCAGCACCACAACCGGGAGAAGGGATGAGCAGTTCTTC

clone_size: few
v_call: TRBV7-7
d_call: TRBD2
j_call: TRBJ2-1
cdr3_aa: CASSSSSGAEQFF
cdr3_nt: TGTGCTAGCAGTTCCTCTAGCGGGGCTGAGCAGTTCTTC

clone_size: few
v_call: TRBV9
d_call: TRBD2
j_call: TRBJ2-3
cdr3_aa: CASSVDGGRAVDTQYF
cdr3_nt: TGTGCCAGCAGCGTAGATGGCGGGAGGGCGGTAGATACGCAGTATTTT

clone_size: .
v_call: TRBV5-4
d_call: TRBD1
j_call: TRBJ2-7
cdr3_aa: CASSLGDRGVHEQYF
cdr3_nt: TGTGCCAGCAGCTTGGGAGACAGGGGTGTCCACGAGCAGTACTTC

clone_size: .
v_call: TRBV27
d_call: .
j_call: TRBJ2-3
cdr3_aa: CASTKWGAKDTQYF
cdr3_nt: TGTGCCAGCACCAAATGGGGGGCGAAAGATACGCAGTATTTT

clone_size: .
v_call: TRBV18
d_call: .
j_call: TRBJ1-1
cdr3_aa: CASSTRPGEGEAFF
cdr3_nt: TGTGCCAGCTCAACGAGGCCAGGGGAAGGTGAAGCTTTCTTT

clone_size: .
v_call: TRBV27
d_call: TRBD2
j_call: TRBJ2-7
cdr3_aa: CASSQRLAGGLYEQYF
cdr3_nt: TGTGCCAGCAGCCAGAGACTAGCGGGAGGGTTGTACGAGCAGTACTTC

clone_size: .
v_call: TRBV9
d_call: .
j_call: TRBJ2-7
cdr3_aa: CASGPNPGDTYEQYF
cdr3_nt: TGTGCCAGCGGCCCGAACCCCGGGGACACCTACGAGCAGTACTTC

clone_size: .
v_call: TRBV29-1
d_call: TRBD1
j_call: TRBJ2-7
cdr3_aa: CSVEAGGLYEQYF
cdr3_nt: TGCAGCGTTGAGGCAGGGGGCTTATACGAGCAGTACTTC

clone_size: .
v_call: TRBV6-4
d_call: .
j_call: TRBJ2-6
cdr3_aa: CASSDGAGANVLTF
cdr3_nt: TGTGCCAGCAGTGACGGGGCTGGGGCCAACGTCCTGACTTTC

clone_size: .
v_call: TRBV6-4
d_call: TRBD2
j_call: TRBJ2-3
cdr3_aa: CASSREVTDTQYF
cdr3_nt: TGTGCCAGCTCCCGGGAGGTCACAGATACGCAGTATTTT

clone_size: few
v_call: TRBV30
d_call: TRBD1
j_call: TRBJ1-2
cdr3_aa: CAWGTVGGYTF
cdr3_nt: TGTGCCTGGGGGACAGTTGGCGGCTACACCTTC

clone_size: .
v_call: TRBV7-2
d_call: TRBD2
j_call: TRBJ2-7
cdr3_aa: CASSQTGLAGDYRGF
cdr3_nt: TGTGCCAGCAGCCAGACAGGACTAGCGGGAGACTACCGGGGCTTC

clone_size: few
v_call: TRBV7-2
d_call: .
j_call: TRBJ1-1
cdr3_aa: CASRVQQGTEAFF
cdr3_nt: TGTGCCAGCAGGGTCCAACAAGGCACTGAAGCTTTCTTT

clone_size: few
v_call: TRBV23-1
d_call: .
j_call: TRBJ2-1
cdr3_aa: CATRLTSDYNEQFF
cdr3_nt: TGCGCCACCCGTCTTACATCTGACTACAATGAGCAGTTCTTC

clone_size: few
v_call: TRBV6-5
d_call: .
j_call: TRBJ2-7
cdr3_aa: CASSYSAGRYEQYF
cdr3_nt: TGTGCCAGCAGTTACTCGGCAGGGAGGTACGAGCAGTACTTC

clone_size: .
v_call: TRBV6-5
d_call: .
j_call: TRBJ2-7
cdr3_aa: CASRRSPYEQYF
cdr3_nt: TGTGCCAGCAGACGGTCCCCCTACGAGCAGTACTTC

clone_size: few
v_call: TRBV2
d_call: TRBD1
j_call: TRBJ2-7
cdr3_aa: CACGQGAYEQYF
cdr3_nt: TGTGCCTGTGGACAGGGGGCCTACGAGCAGTACTTC

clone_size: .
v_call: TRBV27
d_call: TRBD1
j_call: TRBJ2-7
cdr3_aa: CASSSGQGITYEQYF
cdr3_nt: TGTGCCAGCAGTTCCGGACAGGGGATCACCTACGAGCAGTACTTC

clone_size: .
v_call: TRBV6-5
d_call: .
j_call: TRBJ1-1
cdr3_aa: CASSPGRRTEAFF
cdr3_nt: TGTGCCAGCAGTCCTGGACGGAGGACTGAAGCTTTCTTT

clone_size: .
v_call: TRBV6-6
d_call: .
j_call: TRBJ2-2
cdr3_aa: CASTPPRVNTGELFF
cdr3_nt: TGTGCCAGCACCCCCCCCAGGGTGAACACCGGGGAGCTGTTTTTT

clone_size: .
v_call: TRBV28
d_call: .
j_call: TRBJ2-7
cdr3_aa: CASSLRPYEQYF
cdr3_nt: TGTGCCAGCAGTTTGCGCCCCTACGAGCAGTACTTC

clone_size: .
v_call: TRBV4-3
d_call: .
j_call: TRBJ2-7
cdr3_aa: CASSQAGQGYEQYF
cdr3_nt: TGCGCCAGCAGCCAAGCGGGTCAGGGCTACGAGCAGTACTTC

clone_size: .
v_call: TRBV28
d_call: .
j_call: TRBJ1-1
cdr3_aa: CASTPSSLPSLTEAFF
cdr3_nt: TGTGCCAGCACCCCCTCTTCCCTGCCATCACTAACCGAAGCTTTCTTT

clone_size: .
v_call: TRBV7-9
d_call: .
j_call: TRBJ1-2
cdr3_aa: CASSSLRTDYGYTF
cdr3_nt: TGTGCCAGCAGCTCCCTCCGGACAGACTATGGCTACACCTTC

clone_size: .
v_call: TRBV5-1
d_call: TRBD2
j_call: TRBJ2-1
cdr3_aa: CASGDYDNEQFF
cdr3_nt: TGCGCCAGCGGGGACTACGACAATGAGCAGTTCTTC

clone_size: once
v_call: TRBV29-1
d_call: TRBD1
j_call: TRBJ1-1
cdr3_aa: CSVDWTGTLEAFF
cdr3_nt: TGCAGCGTCGACTGGACAGGGACCCTTGAAGCTTTCTTT

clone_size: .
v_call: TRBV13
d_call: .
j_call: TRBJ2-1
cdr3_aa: CASSHRQRNEQFF
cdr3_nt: TGTGCCAGCAGCCACCGGCAACGCAATGAGCAGTTCTTC

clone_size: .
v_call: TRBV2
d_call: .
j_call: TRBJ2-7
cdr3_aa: CASSQGESSYEQYF
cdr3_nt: TGTGCCAGCAGTCAAGGGGAGAGCTCCTACGAGCAGTACTTC

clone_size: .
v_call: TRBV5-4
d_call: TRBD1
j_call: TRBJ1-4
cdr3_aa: CASSHQGGDEKLFF
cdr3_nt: TGTGCCAGCAGCCACCAGGGGGGGGATGAAAAACTGTTTTTT

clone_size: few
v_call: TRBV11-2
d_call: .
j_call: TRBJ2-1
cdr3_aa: CASSYGGPYNEQFF
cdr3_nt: TGTGCCAGCAGTTACGGGGGGCCCTACAATGAGCAGTTCTTC

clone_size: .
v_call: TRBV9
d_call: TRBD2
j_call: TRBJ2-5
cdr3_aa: CASSVVLAGEETQYF
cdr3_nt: TGTGCCAGCAGCGTAGTCCTAGCGGGAGAAGAGACCCAGTACTTC

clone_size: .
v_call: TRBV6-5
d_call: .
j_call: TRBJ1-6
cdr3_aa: CASSYSIWVSNSPLHF
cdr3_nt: TGTGCCAGCAGTTACTCGATATGGGTCAGTAATTCACCCCTCCACTTT

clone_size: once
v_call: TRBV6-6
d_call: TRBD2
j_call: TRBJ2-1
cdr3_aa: CASSYSLAGFNEQFF
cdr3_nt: TGTGCCAGCAGTTACTCGCTAGCGGGGTTCAATGAGCAGTTCTTC

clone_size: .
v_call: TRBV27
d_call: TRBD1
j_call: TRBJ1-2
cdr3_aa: CASSEGRDRGRPTF
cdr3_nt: TGTGCCAGCAGTGAAGGCCGGGACAGGGGTAGGCCCACCTTC

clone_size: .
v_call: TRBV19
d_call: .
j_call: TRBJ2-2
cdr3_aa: CASRGNTGELFF
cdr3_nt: TGTGCCAGTAGAGGGAACACCGGGGAGCTGTTTTTT